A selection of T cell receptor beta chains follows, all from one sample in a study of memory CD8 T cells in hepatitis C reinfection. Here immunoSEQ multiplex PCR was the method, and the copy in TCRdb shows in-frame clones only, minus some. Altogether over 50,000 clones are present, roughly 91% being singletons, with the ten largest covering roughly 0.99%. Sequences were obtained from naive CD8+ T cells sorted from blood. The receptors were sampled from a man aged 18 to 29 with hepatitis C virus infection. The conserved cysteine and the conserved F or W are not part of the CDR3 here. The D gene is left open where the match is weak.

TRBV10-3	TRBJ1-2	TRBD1	AISDRDRPYGYT
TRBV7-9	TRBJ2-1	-	ASSLVLSSYNEQF
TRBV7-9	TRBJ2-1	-	ASSSGFGNEQF
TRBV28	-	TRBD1	ATNSHRGEKYEQY
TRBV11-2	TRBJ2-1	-	ASSPGTYEQF
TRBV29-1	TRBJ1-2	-	SVEDPPGEGYGYT
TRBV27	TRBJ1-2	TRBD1	ASGTGDGYT
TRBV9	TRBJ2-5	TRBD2	ASSVGGGRETQY
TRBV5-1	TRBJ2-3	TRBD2	ASSLGLAGVLDTQY
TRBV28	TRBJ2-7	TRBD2	ASRISGPDYEQY
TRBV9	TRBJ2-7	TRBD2	ASSETSASSYEQY
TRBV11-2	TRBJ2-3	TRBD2	ASSTPRGADTQY
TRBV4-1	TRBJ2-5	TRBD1	ASSHPGQTIGQY
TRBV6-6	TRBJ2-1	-	ASSYTTGFNEQF
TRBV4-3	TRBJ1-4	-	ASSQDSGRYSEKLF
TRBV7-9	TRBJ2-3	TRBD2	ASSLEKIAGESTDTQY
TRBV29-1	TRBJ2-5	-	SVALAQEETQY
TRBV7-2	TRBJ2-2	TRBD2	ASSRGGGGTGELF
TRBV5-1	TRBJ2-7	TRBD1	ASSPRTGGILYEQY
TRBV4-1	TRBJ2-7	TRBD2	ASSLQPGGLYEQY
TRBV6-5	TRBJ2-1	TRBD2	ASSYGVGTTIFRF
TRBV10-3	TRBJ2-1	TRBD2	AIKPGLAQITYNEQF
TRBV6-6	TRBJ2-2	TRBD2	ASALGREIIGELF
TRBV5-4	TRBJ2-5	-	ASHATGVRETQY
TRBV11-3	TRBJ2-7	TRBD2	ASSPGGSSYEQY
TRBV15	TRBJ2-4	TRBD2	ATSRASSGSQNIQY
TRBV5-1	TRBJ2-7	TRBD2	ASSLGLAGDSYEQY
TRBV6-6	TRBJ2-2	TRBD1	ASRPGQGYTGELF
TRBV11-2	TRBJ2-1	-	ASAEGRGAYNEQF
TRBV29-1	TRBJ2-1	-	SVDGGQSPYNEQF
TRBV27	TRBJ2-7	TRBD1	ASRQGSYEQY
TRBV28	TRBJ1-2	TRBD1	ASKGTGISNYGYT
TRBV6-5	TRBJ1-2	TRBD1	ASSYGTDSLYGYT
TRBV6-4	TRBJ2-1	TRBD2	ASSEAGGNNEQF
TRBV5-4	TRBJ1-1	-	ASSFWGGETEAF
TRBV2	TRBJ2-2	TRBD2	ASQGTSGGVNTGELF
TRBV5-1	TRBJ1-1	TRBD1	ASSLGQGIGESTEAF
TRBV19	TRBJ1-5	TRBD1	ASSSPTGGNQPQH
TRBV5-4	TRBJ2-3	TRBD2	ASSEPLGGGASDTQY
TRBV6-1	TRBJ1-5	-	ASSERAGSNQPQH
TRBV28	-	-	ASSSPSPPLEQY
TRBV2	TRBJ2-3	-	ASSAAWEQTTDTQY
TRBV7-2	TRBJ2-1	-	ASSSSAGAPPGEQF
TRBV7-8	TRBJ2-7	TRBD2	ASSLGGLAGAYEQY
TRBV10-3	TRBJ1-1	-	AISEYGDRTEAF
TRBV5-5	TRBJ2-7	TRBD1	ASSLAEDRVEQY
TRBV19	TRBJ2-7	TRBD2	ASSPGLAFEQY
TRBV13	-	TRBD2	ASSSRLASYEQY
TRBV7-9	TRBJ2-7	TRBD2	ASSLPEGTRAYEQY
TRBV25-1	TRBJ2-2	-	ASSEAHGELF
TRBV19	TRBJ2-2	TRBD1	ASSDGQGAVTGELF
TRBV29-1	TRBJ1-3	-	SVLTIGQPGNTIY
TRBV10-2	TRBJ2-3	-	ASSEDKLGADTQY
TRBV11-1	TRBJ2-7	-	ASSLGSQYSYEQY
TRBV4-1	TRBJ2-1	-	ASSPINGSLNEQF
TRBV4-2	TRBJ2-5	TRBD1	ASSQVGQGGRETQY
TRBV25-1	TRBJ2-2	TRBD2	ASSEIAGGPNTGELF